Reported below is one TCR beta chain. This CDR3 contains 14 residues. The V gene's germline CDR1 is SGDLS and CDR2 YYNGEE. Trimming removed 4 bases from V and 0 bases from J, with 10 bases in between. Some clones are missing from TCRdb's copy, which holds only in-frame ones; the method was immunoSEQ multiplex PCR. The repertoire holds 180,000 or so clones, with about four fifths as singletons. This entry is derived from a study of blood T cell repertoires in COVID-19. About the study: The cDNA or gDNA used as material had been derived from T cells, B-cell-depleted T cells, or PBMCs.

This sequence originates from a woman aged 70 to 79 with acute or convalescent COVID-19. The specimen sequenced was peripheral blood. The rearrangement links TRBV9 to TRBJ1-1; D may be TRBD1 (6 bases). In nucleotides, the CDR3 is TGTGCCAGCAGCAAACAGGGTGTGAACACTGAAGCTTTCTTT. It encodes CASSKQGVNTEAFF.